This T cell receptor beta chain was captured in a study of blood T cell repertoires in COVID-19. Study summary: The study drew acute and convalescent COVID-19 samples from the United States, Italy and Spain. The analysed material was cDNA or gDNA that came from T cells, B-cell-depleted T cells, or PBMCs.

Study processing details: Researchers report that nucleated cell counts were estimated from reference gene primer amplification. The protocol was immunoSEQ multiplex PCR, while the TCRdb copy is restricted to in-frame clones and leaves out a portion. V and J calls and clone size are given by that table; D and trimming were obtained from the DNA. The data contain under 300,000 clones, 70% to 90% of them singletons. The CDR3 sequence is 15 residues long. Trimming removed 0 bases from V and 6 bases from J, with 11 bases in between. The germline CDR1 and CDR2 sequences are LGHDT and YNNKEL (reference sequence).

The chain has TRBV3-1 (or the pseudogene TRBV3-2) and TRBJ2-2; D is perhaps TRBD2 (6 bases). The receptor's source is a woman aged 70-85 years with acute or convalescent COVID-19. The sample was peripheral blood. CDR3 in amino acids: CASSQEGRTAGELFF. In DNA, the CDR3 is TGTGCCAGCAGCCAAGAGGGGAGGACCGCCGGGGAGCTGTTTTTT.